These T cell receptor beta chains were read from a single sample in a study of cytomegalovirus exposure and HLA in healthy donors. The protocol was immunoSEQ multiplex PCR, while the TCRdb copy is restricted to in-frame clones and leaves out a portion. The sample carries approximately 180,000 clones, around nine tenths recorded once. Sequencing input: PBMCs. The receptor set was obtained from a young woman in good health and CMV-seronegative. Each CDR3 is given with its conserved first and last residue.

>TRBV7-2|TRBJ1-6
CASSFQSGGLGSPLHF
>TRBV30|TRBJ2-2
CALKTGQGVGGELFF
>TRBV7-6|TRBJ2-3
CASSPLGLADTQYF
>TRBV9|TRBJ2-2
CASSAEDGGAGTGELFF
>TRBV4-1|TRBJ2-1
CASSHPDRPNNEQFF
>TRBV27|TRBJ2-1
CASNALAGGVNEQFF
>TRBV4-1|TRBJ1-5
CASSHHPGYQPQHF
>TRBV2|TRBJ2-1
CASKGRSVSYNEQFF
>TRBV5-1|TRBJ1-2
CASSMPGGRGWGYTF
>TRBV5-6|TRBJ1-2
CASSLDIWEEDYGYTF
>TRBV16|TRBJ1-4
CASSQQGGNEKLFF
>TRBV6-6|TRBJ1-3
CASSYGSGGNTIYF
>TRBV9|TRBJ1-2
CASSAPDRHTNYGYTF
>TRBV6-5|TRBJ1-2
CASSYGAGNYGYTF
>TRBV27|TRBJ2-5
CASSPSSGNLQETQYF
>TRBV14|TRBJ2-7
CASSQVRGGHEQYF
>TRBV7-2|TRBJ2-5
CASSLGGTSQETQYF
>TRBV20-1|TRBJ2-1
CSARDSGGRFF
>TRBV7-9|TRBJ1-4
CASSLNQGGEKLFF
>TRBV5-1|TRBJ1-4
CASSRGQGNEKLFF
>TRBV7-9|TRBJ2-3
CASSFSADTQYF
>TRBV7-2|TRBJ2-1
CASSQRAGVYEQFF
>TRBV5-6|TRBJ2-7
CASSSTTGTSGSYEQYF
>TRBV6-6|TRBJ2-5
CASSSWTSGGSETQYF
>TRBV27|TRBJ2-7
CASSFSLYYEQYF
>TRBV25-1|TRBJ1-2
CASRGEGGVFNYGYTF
>TRBV9|TRBJ2-1
CASSVGQGYEQFF
>TRBV12-5|TRBJ1-5
CASLTGTSYSNQPQHF